The following is a T cell receptor (beta chain) sequence with its context. The length of the CDR3 is 15 residues. Trimming removed 4 bases from V and 7 bases from J; junction bases left unmatched: 5. The germline CDR1 and CDR2 sequences are LGHNA and YSLEER. The record originates from a study of blood T cell repertoires in COVID-19. Authors' processing steps: Amplifying reference gene primers gave estimates of nucleated cell counts. Profiled with immunoSEQ multiplex PCR; TCRdb holds only in-frame clones, not every one. The V and J calls and the clone size are those of that table, but D and trimming were determined from the DNA. The sample includes about 350,000 clones, about nine tenths of them seen just once.

The chain is built from TRBV4-3 and TRBJ2-1; 12 bases are shared with TRBD2. The sequence was obtained from a woman aged 70 to 79 with COVID-19, enrolled during active disease. Material for sequencing was peripheral blood. CDR3 residues: CASSPWTSGVNEQFF. The CDR3 DNA follows: TGCGCCAGCAGCCCCTGGACTAGCGGGGTTAATGAGCAGTTCTTC.